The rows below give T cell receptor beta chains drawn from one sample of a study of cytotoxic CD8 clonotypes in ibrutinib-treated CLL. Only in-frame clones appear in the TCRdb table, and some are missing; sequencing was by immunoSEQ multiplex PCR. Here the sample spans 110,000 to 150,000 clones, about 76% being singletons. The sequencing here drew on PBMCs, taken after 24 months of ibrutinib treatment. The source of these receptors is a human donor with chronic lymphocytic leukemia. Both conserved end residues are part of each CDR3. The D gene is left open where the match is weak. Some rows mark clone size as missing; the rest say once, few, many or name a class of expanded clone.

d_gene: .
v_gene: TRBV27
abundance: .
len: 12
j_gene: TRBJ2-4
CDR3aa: CASGRYPDIQYF
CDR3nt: TGTGCCAGCGGACGATACCCCGACATTCAGTACTTC

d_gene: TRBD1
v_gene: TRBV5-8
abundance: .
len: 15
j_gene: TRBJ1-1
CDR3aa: CASSLGRGKDTEAFF
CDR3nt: TGTGCCAGCAGCTTGGGCAGGGGGAAGGACACTGAAGCTTTCTTT

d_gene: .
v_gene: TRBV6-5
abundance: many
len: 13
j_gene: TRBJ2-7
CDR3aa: CASTGGPRGEQYF
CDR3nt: TGTGCCAGCACCGGGGGGCCCCGTGGCGAGCAGTACTTC

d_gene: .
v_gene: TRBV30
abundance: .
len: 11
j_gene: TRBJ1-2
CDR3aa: CAWLAGASYTF
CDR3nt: TGTGCCTGGCTGGCAGGGGCTTCCTACACCTTC

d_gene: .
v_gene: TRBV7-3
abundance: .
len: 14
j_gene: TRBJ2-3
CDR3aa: CASRPGGPTDTQYF
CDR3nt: TGTGCCAGCAGACCCGGGGGCCCCACAGATACGCAGTATTTT

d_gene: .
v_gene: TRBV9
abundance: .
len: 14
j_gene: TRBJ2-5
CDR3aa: CASSPVGGGETQYF
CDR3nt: TGTGCCAGCAGCCCCGTTGGAGGGGGAGAGACCCAGTACTTC

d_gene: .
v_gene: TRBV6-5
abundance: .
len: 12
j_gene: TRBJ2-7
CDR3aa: CASSSRGREQYF
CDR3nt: TGTGCCAGCAGTTCCCGCGGGCGGGAGCAGTACTTC

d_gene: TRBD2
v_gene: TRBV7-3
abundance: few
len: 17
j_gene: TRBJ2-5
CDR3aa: CASSPGHRLAGWETQYF
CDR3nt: TGTGCCAGCAGCCCCGGACACCGACTAGCGGGATGGGAGACCCAGTACTTC

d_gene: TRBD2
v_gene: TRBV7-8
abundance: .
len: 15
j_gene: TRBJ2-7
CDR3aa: CASSLAGTSFDEQYF
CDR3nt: TGTGCCAGCAGCTTAGCCGGGACTAGCTTCGACGAGCAGTACTTC

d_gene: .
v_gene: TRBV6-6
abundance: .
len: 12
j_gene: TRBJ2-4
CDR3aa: CASSSARGIQYF
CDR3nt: TGTGCCAGCAGTTCGGCGCGAGGCATTCAGTACTTC

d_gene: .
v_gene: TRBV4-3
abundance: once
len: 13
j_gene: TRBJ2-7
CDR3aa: CASSARDGYEQYF
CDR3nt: TGCGCCAGCAGCGCCCGTGACGGCTACGAGCAGTACTTC

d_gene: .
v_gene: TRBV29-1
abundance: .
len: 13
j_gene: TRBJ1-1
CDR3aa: CSVSMGRNTEAFF
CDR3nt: TGCAGCGTTTCCATGGGAAGGAACACTGAAGCTTTCTTT

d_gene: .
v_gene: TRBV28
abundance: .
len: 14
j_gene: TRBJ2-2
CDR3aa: CASRPTGNTGELFF
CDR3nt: TGTGCCAGCAGGCCGACCGGGAACACCGGGGAGCTGTTTTTT

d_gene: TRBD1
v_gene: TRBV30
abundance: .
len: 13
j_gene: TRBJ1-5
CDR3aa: CAWARGPGQPQHF
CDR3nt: TGTGCCTGGGCCAGGGGGCCCGGGCAGCCCCAGCATTTT

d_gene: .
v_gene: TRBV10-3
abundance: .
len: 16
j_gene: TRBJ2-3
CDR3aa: CAISDKPGPRSDTQYF
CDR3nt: TGTGCCATCAGTGACAAACCAGGACCCAGGTCAGATACGCAGTATTTT

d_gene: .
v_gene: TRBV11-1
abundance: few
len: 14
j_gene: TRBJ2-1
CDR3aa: CASSSAASYNEQFF
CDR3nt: TGTGCCAGCAGCTCCGCGGCCTCCTACAATGAGCAGTTCTTC

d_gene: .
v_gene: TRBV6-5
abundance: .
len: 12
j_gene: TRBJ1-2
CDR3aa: CASGSSTGGYTF
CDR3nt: TGTGCCAGCGGTTCCAGTACGGGTGGCTACACCTTC

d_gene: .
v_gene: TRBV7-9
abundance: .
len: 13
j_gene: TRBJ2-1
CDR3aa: CASSFGELNEQFF
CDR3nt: TGTGCCAGCAGCTTTGGGGAACTCAATGAGCAGTTCTTC

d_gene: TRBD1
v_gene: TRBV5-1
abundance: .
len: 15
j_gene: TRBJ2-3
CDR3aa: CASSLGDRGSDTQYF
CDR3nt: TGCGCCAGCAGCCTGGGGGACAGGGGGTCAGATACGCAGTATTTT

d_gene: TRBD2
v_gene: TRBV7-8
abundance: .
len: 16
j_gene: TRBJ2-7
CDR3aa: CASSLAPLAGPYEQYF
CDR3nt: TGTGCCAGCAGCTTAGCCCCTCTAGCGGGCCCCTACGAGCAGTACTTC

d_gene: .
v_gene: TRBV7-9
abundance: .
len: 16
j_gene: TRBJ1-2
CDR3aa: CASSLVRGVSSYGYTF
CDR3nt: TGTGCCAGCAGCTTAGTGCGGGGGGTCAGTAGCTATGGCTACACCTTC

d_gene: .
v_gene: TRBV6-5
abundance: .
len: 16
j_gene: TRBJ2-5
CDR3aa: CASSYSFHRGQETQYF
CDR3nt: TGTGCCAGCAGTTACTCGTTTCACCGGGGACAAGAGACCCAGTACTTC

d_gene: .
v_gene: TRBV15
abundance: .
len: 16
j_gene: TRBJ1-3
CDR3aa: CATSRAPGGSGNTIYF
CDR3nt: TGTGCCACCAGCAGAGCCCCGGGGGGCTCTGGAAACACCATATATTTT

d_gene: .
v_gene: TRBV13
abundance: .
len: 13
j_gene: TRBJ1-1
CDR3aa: CASSPPRNTEAFF
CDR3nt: TGTGCCAGCAGCCCCCCGAGGAACACTGAAGCTTTCTTT

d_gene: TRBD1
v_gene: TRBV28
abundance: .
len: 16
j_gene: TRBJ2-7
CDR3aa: CASSWGTGDPTYEQYF
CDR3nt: TGTGCCAGCAGTTGGGGGACAGGGGACCCTACCTACGAGCAGTACTTC

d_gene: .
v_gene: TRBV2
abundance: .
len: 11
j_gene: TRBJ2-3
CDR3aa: CARAITDTQYF
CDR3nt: TGTGCCAGGGCAATCACAGATACGCAGTATTTT

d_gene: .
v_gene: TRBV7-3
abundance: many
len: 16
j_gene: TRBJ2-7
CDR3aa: CASSPQGGGATYEQYF
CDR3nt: TGTGCCAGCAGCCCCCAAGGGGGCGGGGCCACCTACGAGCAGTACTTC

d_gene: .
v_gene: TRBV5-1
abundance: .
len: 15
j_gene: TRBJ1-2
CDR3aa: CASSLEGRPHYGYTF
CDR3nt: TGCGCCAGCAGCTTGGAGGGCCGACCCCACTATGGCTACACCTTC

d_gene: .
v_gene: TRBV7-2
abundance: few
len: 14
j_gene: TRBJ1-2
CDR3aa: CASSLGRPSMGYTF
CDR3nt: TGTGCCAGCAGCTTAGGGCGGCCGTCTATGGGCTACACCTTC

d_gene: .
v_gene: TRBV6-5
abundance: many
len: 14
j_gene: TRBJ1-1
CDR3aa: CASTGAGGGTEAFF
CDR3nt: TGTGCCAGCACTGGGGCAGGTGGGGGCACTGAAGCTTTCTTT

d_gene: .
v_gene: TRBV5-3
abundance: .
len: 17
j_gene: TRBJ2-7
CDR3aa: CARSLGAVSEGAYEQYF
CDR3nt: TGTGCCAGAAGCTTGGGGGCGGTGTCGGAGGGCGCCTACGAGCAGTACTTC

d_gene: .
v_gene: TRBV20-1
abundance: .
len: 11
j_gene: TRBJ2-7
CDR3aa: CSASQNYEQYF
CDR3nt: TGCAGTGCTAGCCAGAATTACGAGCAGTACTTC

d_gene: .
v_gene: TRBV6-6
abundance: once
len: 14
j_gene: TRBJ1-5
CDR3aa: CASSYVQLNQPQHF
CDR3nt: TGTGCCAGCAGTTACGTCCAGCTCAATCAGCCCCAGCATTTT

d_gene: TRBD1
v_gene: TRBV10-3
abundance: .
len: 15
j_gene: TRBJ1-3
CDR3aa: CAIGTGTGAGNTIYF
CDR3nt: TGTGCCATCGGAACCGGGACAGGGGCTGGAAACACCATATATTTT

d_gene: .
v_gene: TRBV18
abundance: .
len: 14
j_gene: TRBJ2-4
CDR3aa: CASSPPAGKNIQYF
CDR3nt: TGTGCCAGCTCACCACCGGCGGGGAAAAACATTCAGTACTTC

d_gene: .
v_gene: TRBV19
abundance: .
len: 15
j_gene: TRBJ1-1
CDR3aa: CASSPWEGRWTEAFF
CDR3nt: TGTGCCAGTAGCCCGTGGGAGGGGAGATGGACTGAAGCTTTCTTT

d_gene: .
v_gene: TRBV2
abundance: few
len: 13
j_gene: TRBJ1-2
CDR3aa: CASRGGVDYGYTF
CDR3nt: TGTGCCAGCAGAGGGGGAGTAGACTATGGCTACACCTTC

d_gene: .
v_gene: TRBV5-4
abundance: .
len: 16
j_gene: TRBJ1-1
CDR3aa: CATSLGGALGGTEAFF
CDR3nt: TGTGCCACCTCCCTGGGGGGAGCCCTTGGGGGCACTGAAGCTTTCTTT